This TCR beta chain comes out of a study of long-term antiretroviral therapy in people with HIV (dated 2022 in TCRdb). Context from the whole study: Collection of the earliest samples took place about a decade ahead of the 2015 WHO recommendation for immediate ART, at a time when ART was typically delayed until CD4 counts fell. A total of around 190 cryopreserved PBMC samples came from a few dozen adults with confirmed HIV infection and were collected serially over a mean of roughly six years (range 1-12). A retrospective serial study tested whether ART initiation and durable HIV suppression were associated with changes in peripheral blood TRB repertoire composition and diversity. Test extractions of a monoclonal T-cell line alongside fewer than 40 polyclonal samples showed no cross-contamination during QIAcube processing. About 35% of the 30 participants with HIV were female.

To be included, a participant needed at least one PBMC sample from before ART initiation plus at least two post-ART samples. Every participant with HIV received treatment in the United States of America. Before DNA extraction, cryopreserved samples of about 0.9-11 million PBMC were thawed and then washed. At the time of the earliest PBMC sample, participants with HIV were aged between roughly 20 and 55 years. Per participant, PBMC samples came from 1-4 timepoints prior to ART initiation and 2-8 timepoints following ART initiation, for a median of 7 samples. Serial HIV viral load, CD4+ T-cell count, ART history and demographic data were obtained for every participant. Genomic DNA was extracted from unsorted PBMC with a Qiagen kit on a QIAcube, processed in batches of 12 samples. Overall study outcomes, separate from this receptor: Unsorted PBMC were profiled instead of sorted CD4+ and CD8+ T cells because pre-ART samples had limited cell numbers. The repertoire was dominated across all time points by expanded TRB clones identified before ART initiation, although this dominance was seen to fluctuate and to decrease in many PLHIV after ART. Samples dated from the mid-2000s to the late 2010s, and the ART regimens used may be less effective than current ones. Narrower CDR3 length ranges were observed in HIV repertoires than in controls, and an antigen-experienced repertoire with only a slight naive shift after ART was suggested by the network structure. Inferences about post-ART repertoire changes are limited because no data were available on ART adherence, viral resistance or therapy changes. Because PBMC availability was limited, only the TCR beta chain was sequenced, with no alpha chain pairing. Starting ART was linked to a significant rise in TRB diversity, yet even after long-term ART the diversity remained significantly lower than in transplant donor controls.

Points on this clone: The antigen it binds to is not known. The sample holds no much larger clone one base away, and base qualities are not on file.

Sequences MDHEN (CDR1) and SYDVKM (CDR2) are obtained from the germline V gene. From the cysteine through the phenylalanine, the CDR3 covers 14 amino acids. Of the read, only the CDR3 DNA is kept; its 42 bases are in frame from base 1. The germline ends are 17 bases apart after V is trimmed by 5 bases and J by 8 bases. The immunoSEQ hsTCRB v3.0 assay was used at survey level resolution to sequence the TRB variable region. The targeted TRB sequencing depth was about 40,000-55,000 T-cell genomes per sample. TRB libraries were pooled and sequenced on an Illumina MiSeq using a v3 150-cycle kit. From the authors' description of their analysis: Repertoire analysis ran in R within a reproducible Nextflow workflow covering QC, data transformation and analysis. LymphoSeq2, an R package for exploring AIRR-Seq data, was used to implement the custom analyses. After excluding a few samples that yielded fewer than 5000 total TRB sequences, 150 to 200 HIV repertoires remained for analysis. Among the 188 retained HIV repertoires, roughly 60 were collected before ART initiation and roughly 130 were collected after ART initiation. Repertoires were downsampled to 5000 TRB nucleotide sequences, and summary statistics were averaged over 100 downsampling iterations. Only TRB sequences with CDR3 regions of at least seven amino acids were retained for analysis. Two measures captured diversity: a Shannon entropy-derived clonality score and the Gini coefficient. In the repertoire networks, any two of the top 5000 CDR3 amino acid sequences were linked whenever the two sequences differed by an edit distance of one. Antigen specificity groups and MHC restriction were predicted for TRB CDR3 amino acid sequences with GLIPH2. To flag known associations with CMV, EBV, HIV or tissue antigens, CDR3 amino acid sequences were compared against VDJdb and McPAS-TCR. Pre-ART, post-ART and control groups were compared with Wilcoxon signed-rank tests and Holm-Bonferroni correction. TCRdb took over this immuneACCESS table, retaining in-frame rearrangements with V and J assigned. Such tables are incomplete; in checked studies, under half of the missing clones stem from an unresolved V gene, and the remainder is unexplained. V, J and clone size are those of that table, while D and trimming were read from the DNA. This sample holds roughly 28,000 clones; roughly 90% were observed only once. Of the sample, approximately 4% falls within the top ten clones.

The sample here was unsorted PBMCs, taken 0.5 years after starting antiretroviral therapy. The sequence was obtained from a woman younger than 35 with HIV. The V gene is TRBV28 and the J gene is TRBJ2-3; TRBD1 might be the D gene, on 6 matching bases. CDR3 protein: CASSVDPLGGTQYF. The DNA is as follows: TGTGCCAGCAGTGTAGACCCCCTAGGGGGTACGCAGTATTTT.